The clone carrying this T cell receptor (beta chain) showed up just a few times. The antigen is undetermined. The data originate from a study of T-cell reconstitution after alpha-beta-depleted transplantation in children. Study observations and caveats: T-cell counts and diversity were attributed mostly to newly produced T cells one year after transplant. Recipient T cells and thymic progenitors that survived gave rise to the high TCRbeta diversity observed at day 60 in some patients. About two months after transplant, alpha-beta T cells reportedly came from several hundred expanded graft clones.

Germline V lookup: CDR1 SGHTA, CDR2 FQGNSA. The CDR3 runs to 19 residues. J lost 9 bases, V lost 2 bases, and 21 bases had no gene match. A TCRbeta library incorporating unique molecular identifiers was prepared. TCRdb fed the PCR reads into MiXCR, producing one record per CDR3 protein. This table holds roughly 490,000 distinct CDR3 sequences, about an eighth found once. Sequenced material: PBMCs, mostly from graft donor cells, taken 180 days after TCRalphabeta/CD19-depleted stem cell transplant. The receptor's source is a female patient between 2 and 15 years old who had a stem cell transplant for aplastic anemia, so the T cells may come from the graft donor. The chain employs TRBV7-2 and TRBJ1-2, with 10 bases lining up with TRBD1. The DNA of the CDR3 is TGTGCCAGCAGCTTACGGATCGTCACTGACAGGGGGCCCTCCGGCAGCTACACCTTC. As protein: CASSLRIVTDRGPSGSYTF.